Described below is a single TCR beta chain sequence and its context. The antigen remains unidentified. CDR1 and CDR2 (germline): MNHNS, SASEGT. V was pared by 0 bases and J by 7 bases, with 10 bases between. This CDR3 has 14 residues. The data are from a study of T cells after yellow fever vaccination. Study findings and constraints: Reappearing after the booster were most of the clones from primary vaccination (roughly 95% CD4, roughly 86% CD8). One caveat is that FACS-sorted repertoires could contain abundant clonotypes contaminating from the bulk population.

Template switching with 5'RACE generated the TCR cDNA and added a universal primer site and UMIs. TCRdb reanalysed the 5' RACE reads using MiXCR and keeps one entry per CDR3 protein. The sample comprises 450,000 to 600,000 distinct CDR3 sequences, approximately 16% of which are singletons, and approximately 15% rests with the top ten. Sequenced material: PBMCs, taken about 5 days after the first yellow fever vaccination. The clonotype was recovered from a man younger than 35 who received the YFV17D yellow fever vaccine. This sequence joins TRBV6-1 and TRBJ1-5; perhaps TRBD1 as D (5 bases). The CDR3 sequence is CASSEAGGPQPQHF. For the CDR3, the DNA is TGTGCCAGCAGTGAAGCTGGGGGACCCCAGCCCCAGCATTTT.